This T cell receptor (beta chain) was retrieved from a study of CD8 T cells in Susac syndrome. V was shortened by 1 base and J by 4 bases, with 17 bases between the two germline ends. Germline loops: CDR1 DFQATT, CDR2 SNEGSKA (reference sequence). This CDR3 region has 16 residues. The T cells that were sequenced for TCR beta were CD8+ and CD4+ cells from blood. Negative isolation was applied to CD8+ and CD4+ T cells, and FACS enrichment was applied to TEMRA cells. RNA was extracted with the RNeasy kit, and a quantity of roughly 0.5 to 1 ug was reverse transcribed using random hexamers. The CDR3 of TCR beta was amplified by immunoSEQ multiplex PCR across 54 Vbeta and 13 Jbeta. A single record per CDR3 protein comes from TCRdb applying MiXCR to the immunoSEQ multiplex PCR reads. Here the sample spans 90,000 to 150,000 distinct CDR3 sequences, roughly 92% being singletons.

The material sequenced was CD4+ T cells from PBMCs. The receptor's source is a human donor in good health. V is TRBV20-1 and J is TRBJ1-5; D perhaps matches TRBD1 (5 bases). CDR3 DNA: TGCAGTGCTAGAGTGGCAGGGAGGGTCGGTAATCAGCCCCAGCATTTT. Translating it yields CSARVAGRVGNQPQHF.